The T cell receptor beta chain described here comes from a study of blood T cell repertoires in COVID-19. Study information: From the United States, Italy and Spain came samples of acute and convalescent COVID-19.

Profiled with immunoSEQ multiplex PCR; TCRdb holds only in-frame clones, not every one. The sample consists of tens of thousands of clones, roughly nine tenths of them appearing once. From germline, CDR1 is MNHEY and CDR2 SVGEGT. This CDR3 has 14 residues. With 2 bases clipped from V and 11 bases from J, the junction kept 9 bases outside the gene matches. This receptor was taken from a human donor in a cohort sampled during active COVID-19. This chain connects TRBV6-2 or TRBV6-3 to TRBJ2-1; 7 bases are shared with TRBD1. The sequenced sample was peripheral blood. The CDR3 region is CASSYRKGALQQFF. In DNA, the CDR3 is TGTGCCAGCAGTTACCGGAAGGGGGCGCTCCAGCAGTTCTTC.